A selection of T cell receptor beta chains follows, all from one sample in a study of OX40 agonist ivuxolimab in advanced cancers. Clones were sequenced by immunoSEQ multiplex PCR, and TCRdb holds only the in-frame ones, with some missing. The table shows about 110,000 clones, with more than 70% occurring only once. The input for sequencing was CD4+ or CD8+ T cells sorted from blood, taken in a trial of the OX40 agonist ivuxolimab. The receptors were gathered from an adult with an advanced solid tumor such as melanoma, head and neck, liver or kidney cancer. Each CDR3 is given with its conserved first and last residue. Fields, in order: J gene, V gene, D gene, clone size, CDR3 DNA, CDR3 protein. D genes are given only for firm matches. Size is omitted from some rows. Given values are once, few, many or a class for expanded clones.

>TRBJ1-6|TRBV25-1|NA|NA
TGTGCCAGCAGTGAAGAGGGCTCCTATAATTCACCCCTCCACTTT
CASSEEGSYNSPLHF
>TRBJ2-7|TRBV7-9|NA|NA
TGTGCCAGCAGCTTAGACTACGGAACCTACGAGCAGTACTTC
CASSLDYGTYEQYF
>TRBJ2-7|TRBV19|NA|NA
TGTGCCAGCTCTGAGGCTCCCGCCTACGAGCAGTACTTC
CASSEAPAYEQYF
>TRBJ1-5|TRBV12-5|TRBD1|NA
TGTGCTAGTGGTTTGGCGCCGGGACAGGGGTTTCAGCAGCCCCAGCATTTT
CASGLAPGQGFQQPQHF
>TRBJ2-3|TRBV5-1|TRBD2|NA
TGCGCCAGCAGCCTTAGCGGGAGCTATGGAGATACGCAGTATTTT
CASSLSGSYGDTQYF
>TRBJ1-2|TRBV9|NA|NA
TGTGCCAGCAGCGTGAGGGACCAGGGCCTTTGGGGCTACACCTTC
CASSVRDQGLWGYTF
>TRBJ1-2|TRBV29-1|NA|NA
TGCAGCGTTGGACAGGTGGGCTATGGCTACACCTTC
CSVGQVGYGYTF
>TRBJ2-6|TRBV18|NA|NA
TGTGCCAGCTTACGAGACAGTTCCCCGATCTCTGGGGCCAACGTCCTGACTTTC
CASLRDSSPISGANVLTF
>TRBJ1-3|TRBV4-2|NA|NA
TGTGCCAGCAGCCAAGAACCCGGTTTGAGCTCTGGAAACACCATATATTTT
CASSQEPGLSSGNTIYF
>TRBJ2-7|TRBV28|TRBD1|once
TGTGCCAGCAGACTGACAGGGGGAGGCTACGAGCAGTACTTC
CASRLTGGGYEQYF
>TRBJ2-7|TRBV29-1|NA|NA
TGCAGCGTTTTTCACGGGGCGTCCGAGCAGTACTTC
CSVFHGASEQYF
>TRBJ1-1|TRBV19|NA|NA
TGTGCCAGTAGTCCGGGACCGAAGAGAGCTGAAGCTTTCTTT
CASSPGPKRAEAFF
>TRBJ2-3|TRBV13|TRBD2|once
TGTGCCAGCAGCTTAAGCCTTAATACTCTAGCGGGGACCCTTCCCCGGGATACGCAGTATTTT
CASSLSLNTLAGTLPRDTQYF
>TRBJ1-5|TRBV9|NA|NA
TGTGCCAGCAGCCAATTCCAAGGCCAGCCCCAGCATTTT
CASSQFQGQPQHF
>TRBJ2-5|TRBV25-1|NA|NA
TGTGCCAGCCGCGGCACAGGCCCCTGGGAGACCCAGTACTTC
CASRGTGPWETQYF
>TRBJ1-6|TRBV19|NA|few
TGTGCCAGTAGTCTCCAGTCTTGGCCCCTCCACTTT
CASSLQSWPLHF
>TRBJ2-6|TRBV7-9|NA|NA
TGTGCCAGCAGCTTAGCGTGGGACGGGGCCAACGTCCTGACTTTC
CASSLAWDGANVLTF
>TRBJ1-4|TRBV28|NA|NA
TGTGCCAGCAGTTTGGCGGGGTCTAATGAAAAACTGTTTTTT
CASSLAGSNEKLFF
>TRBJ2-2|TRBV5-1|NA|NA
TGCGCCAGCAGCTTGGGGCCGAGCACGCAGGGCGCCGGGGAGCTGTTTTTT
CASSLGPSTQGAGELFF
>TRBJ1-1|TRBV7-9|TRBD1|NA
TGTGCCAGCAGCTTAGGGACAGGGTCTGAAGCTTTCTTT
CASSLGTGSEAFF
>TRBJ2-1|TRBV6-6|NA|NA
TGTGCCAGCAGAAAATTTTCCTACAATGAGCAGTTCTTC
CASRKFSYNEQFF
>TRBJ1-6|TRBV5-1|TRBD1|NA
TGCGCCAGCAGCTTGCGGCCGGGACAGGTGGGTCAACCCCTCCACTTT
CASSLRPGQVGQPLHF
>TRBJ2-2|TRBV28|TRBD1|NA
TGTGCCGTCGGAAAGGGGGCGCGCGCCGGGGAGCTGTTTTTT
CAVGKGARAGELFF
>TRBJ2-7|TRBV7-8|NA|NA
TGTGCCAGCAGCGGGGACCGGAGGAATTTCTCCTACGAGCAGTACTTC
CASSGDRRNFSYEQYF
>TRBJ2-1|TRBV11-2|TRBD2|NA
TGTGCCAGCAGCATCCGGACTAGCGGGCGACACAATGAGCAGTTCTTC
CASSIRTSGRHNEQFF
>TRBJ2-2|TRBV5-6|TRBD2|few
TGTGCCAGCAGCTTGGGCGGGGGGAACACCGGGGAGCTGTTTTTT
CASSLGGGNTGELFF
>TRBJ1-3|TRBV30|NA|NA
TGTGCCTGGAGTGTAAGGGACACCCCGGGGGGAAACACCATATATTTT
CAWSVRDTPGGNTIYF
>TRBJ1-4|TRBV19|NA|NA
TGTGCCAGTAGTATGGGGCCGCCTAATGAAAAACTGTTTTTT
CASSMGPPNEKLFF
>TRBJ2-5|TRBV12-5|NA|once
TGTGCTAGTGGTTTGTCCCCCAAAGTACGGAGTATTGAGGAGACCCAGTACTTC
CASGLSPKVRSIEETQYF
>TRBJ2-1|TRBV27|TRBD2|NA
TGTGCCAGCAGTTCCCCCGGGACTAGTAAGAATGAGCAGTTCTTC
CASSSPGTSKNEQFF
>TRBJ2-7|TRBV18|NA|NA
TGTGCCAGCTCACCCGTTATGCTAGCGACCTACGAGCAGTACTTC
CASSPVMLATYEQYF
>TRBJ1-2|TRBV28|NA|NA
TGTGCCAGCAGACTAACAGGGCTCTCAGCCTATGGCTACACCTTC
CASRLTGLSAYGYTF
>TRBJ2-2|TRBV28|NA|NA
TGTGCCAGCAGTCCCCCTGGGGAGCTGTTTTTT
CASSPPGELFF
>TRBJ2-2|TRBV7-2|NA|NA
TGTGCCAGCAGCTTAGAGCCCTATAACGGGGCGACGAACACCGGGGAGCTGTTTTTT
CASSLEPYNGATNTGELFF
>TRBJ1-5|TRBV28|NA|NA
TGTGCCAGCAGTCGGACGGATTATAGCAATCAGCCCCAGCATTTT
CASSRTDYSNQPQHF
>TRBJ1-1|TRBV15|TRBD1|NA
TGTGCCACCTCCCTTGGGTTTTACGGACAGGGGGACGGCACTGAAGCTTTCTTT
CATSLGFYGQGDGTEAFF
>TRBJ1-1|TRBV9|NA|NA
TGTGCCAGCAGTGCCCAGAGTAACTCGAACACTGAAGCTTTCTTT
CASSAQSNSNTEAFF
>TRBJ1-5|TRBV20-1|NA|few
TGCAGTGCTGCACAGGGTCAGCCCCAGCATTTT
CSAAQGQPQHF
>TRBJ2-7|TRBV19|TRBD2|NA
TGTGCCAGTAGTACGCGCTCTAGCGGGAGACCTTACGAGCAGTACTTC
CASSTRSSGRPYEQYF
>TRBJ2-5|TRBV7-2|NA|NA
TGTGCCAGCAGCTTAGAAGGAGGGGGGGCTTGGGCCCAGTACTTC
CASSLEGGGAWAQYF
>TRBJ1-1|TRBV2|NA|NA
TGTGCCAGCGACTGGATGAACACTGAAGCTTTCTTT
CASDWMNTEAFF